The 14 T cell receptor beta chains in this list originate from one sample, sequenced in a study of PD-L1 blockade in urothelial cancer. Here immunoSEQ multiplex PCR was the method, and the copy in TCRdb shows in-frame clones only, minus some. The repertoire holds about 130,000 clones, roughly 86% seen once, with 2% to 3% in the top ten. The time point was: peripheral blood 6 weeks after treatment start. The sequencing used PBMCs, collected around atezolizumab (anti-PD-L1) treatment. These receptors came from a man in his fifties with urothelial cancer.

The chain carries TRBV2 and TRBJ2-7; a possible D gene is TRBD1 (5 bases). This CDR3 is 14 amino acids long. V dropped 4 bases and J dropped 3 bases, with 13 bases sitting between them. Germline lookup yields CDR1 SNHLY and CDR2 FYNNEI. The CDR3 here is CASSGQINYYEQYF. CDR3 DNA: TGTGCCAGCAGTGGACAGATCAACTACTACGAGCAGTACTTC.

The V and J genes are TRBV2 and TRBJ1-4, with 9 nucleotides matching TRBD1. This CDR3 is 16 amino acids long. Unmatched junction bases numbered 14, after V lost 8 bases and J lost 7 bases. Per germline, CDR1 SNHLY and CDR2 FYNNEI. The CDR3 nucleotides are TGTGCCAGCCGGGACAGGGTTCGAATCTTCGGTGAAAAACTGTTTTTT. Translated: CASRDRVRIFGEKLFF.

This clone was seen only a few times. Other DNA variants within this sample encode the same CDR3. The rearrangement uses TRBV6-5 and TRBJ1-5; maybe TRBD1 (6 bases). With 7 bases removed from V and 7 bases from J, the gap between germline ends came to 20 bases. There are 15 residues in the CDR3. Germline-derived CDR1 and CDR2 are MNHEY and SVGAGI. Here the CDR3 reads CASKATGRVGQPQHF. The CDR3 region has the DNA TGTGCCAGCAAGGCCACAGGGAGGGTAGGACAGCCCCAGCATTTT.

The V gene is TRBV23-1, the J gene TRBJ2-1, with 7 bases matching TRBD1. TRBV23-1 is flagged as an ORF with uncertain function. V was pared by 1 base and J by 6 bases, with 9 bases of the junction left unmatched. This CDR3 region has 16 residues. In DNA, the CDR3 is TGCGCCAGCAGTCAATTTGCGAACAGGGGCTCCAATGAGCAGTTCTTC. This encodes CASSQFANRGSNEQFF.

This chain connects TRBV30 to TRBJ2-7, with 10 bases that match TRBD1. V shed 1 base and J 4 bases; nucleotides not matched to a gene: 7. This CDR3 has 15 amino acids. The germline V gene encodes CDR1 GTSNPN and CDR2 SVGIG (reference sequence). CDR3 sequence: CAWSEGTGAPYEQYF. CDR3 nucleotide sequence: TGTGCCTGGAGTGAGGGGACAGGGGCTCCATACGAGCAGTACTTC.

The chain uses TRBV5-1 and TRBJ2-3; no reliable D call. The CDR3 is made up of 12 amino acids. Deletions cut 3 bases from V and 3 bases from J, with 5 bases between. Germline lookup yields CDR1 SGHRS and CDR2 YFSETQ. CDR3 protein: CASSSETDTQYF. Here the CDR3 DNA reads TGCGCCAGCAGCTCTGAGACAGATACGCAGTATTTT.

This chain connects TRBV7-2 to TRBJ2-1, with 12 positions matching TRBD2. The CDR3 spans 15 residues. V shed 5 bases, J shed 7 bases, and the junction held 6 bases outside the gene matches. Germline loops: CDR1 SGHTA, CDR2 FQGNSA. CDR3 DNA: TGTGCCAGCAGCCCGACTAGCGGGAGTCGAAATGAGCAGTTCTTC. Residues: CASSPTSGSRNEQFF.

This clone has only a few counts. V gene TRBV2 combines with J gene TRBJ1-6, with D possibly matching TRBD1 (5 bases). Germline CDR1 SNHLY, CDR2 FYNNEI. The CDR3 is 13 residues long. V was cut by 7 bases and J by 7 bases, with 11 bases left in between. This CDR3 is CASTSGWNSPLHF. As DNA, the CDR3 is TGTGCCAGCACTTCAGGGTGGAATTCACCCCTCCACTTT.

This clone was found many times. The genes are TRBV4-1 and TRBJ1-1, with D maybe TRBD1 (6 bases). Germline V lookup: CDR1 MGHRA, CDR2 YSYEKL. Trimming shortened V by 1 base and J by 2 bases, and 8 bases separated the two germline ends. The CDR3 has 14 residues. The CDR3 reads CASSQADRNTEAFF. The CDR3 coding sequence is TGCGCCAGCAGCCAAGCGGACAGAAACACTGAAGCTTTCTTT.

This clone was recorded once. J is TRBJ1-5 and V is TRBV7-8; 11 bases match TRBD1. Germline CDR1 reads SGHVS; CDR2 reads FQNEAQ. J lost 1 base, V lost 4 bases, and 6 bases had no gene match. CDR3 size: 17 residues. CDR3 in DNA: TGTGCCAGCAGCTCTCGGACAGGGGGCTGGAGCAATCAGCCCCAGCATTTT. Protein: CASSSRTGGWSNQPQHF. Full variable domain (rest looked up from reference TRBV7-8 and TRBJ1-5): GAGVSQSPRYKVAKRGQDVALRCDPISGHVSLFWYQQALGQGPEFLTYFQNEAQLDKSGLPSDRFFAERPEGSVSTLKIQRTQQEDSAVYLCASSSRTGGWSNQPQHFGDGTRLSIL.

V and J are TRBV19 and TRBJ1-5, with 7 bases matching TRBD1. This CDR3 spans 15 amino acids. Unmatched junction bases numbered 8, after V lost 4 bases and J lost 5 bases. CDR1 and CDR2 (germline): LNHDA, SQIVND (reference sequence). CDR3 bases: TGTGCCAGTAGTAGCCGGACAGGAGCTTATCAGCCCCAGCATTTT. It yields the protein CASSSRTGAYQPQHF. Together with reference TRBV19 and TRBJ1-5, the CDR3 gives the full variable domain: DGGITQSPKYLFRKEGQNVTLSCEQNLNHDAMYWYRQDPGQGLRLIYYSQIVNDFQKGDIAEGYSVSREKKESFPLTVTSAQKNPTAFYLCASSSRTGAYQPQHFGDGTRLSIL.

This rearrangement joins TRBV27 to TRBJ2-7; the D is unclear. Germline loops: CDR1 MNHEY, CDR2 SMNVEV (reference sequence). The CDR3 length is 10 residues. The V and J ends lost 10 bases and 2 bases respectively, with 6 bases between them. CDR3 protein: CAIGAYEQYF. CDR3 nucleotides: TGTGCCATCGGAGCCTACGAGCAGTACTTC.

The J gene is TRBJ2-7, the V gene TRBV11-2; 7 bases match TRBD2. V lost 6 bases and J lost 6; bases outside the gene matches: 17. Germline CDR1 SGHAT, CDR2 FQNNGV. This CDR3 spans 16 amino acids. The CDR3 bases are TGTGCCAGCAGGCTGGGGCTCGGCGGGAGAGGCAGCGAGCAGTACTTC. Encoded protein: CASRLGLGGRGSEQYF.

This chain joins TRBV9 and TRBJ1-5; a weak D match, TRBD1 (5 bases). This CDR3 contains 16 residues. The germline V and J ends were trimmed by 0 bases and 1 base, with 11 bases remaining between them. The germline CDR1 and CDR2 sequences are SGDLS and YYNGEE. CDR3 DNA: TGTGCCAGCAGCGTAGGTGTAGGGGCCAGCAATCAGCCCCAGCATTTT. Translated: CASSVGVGASNQPQHF.